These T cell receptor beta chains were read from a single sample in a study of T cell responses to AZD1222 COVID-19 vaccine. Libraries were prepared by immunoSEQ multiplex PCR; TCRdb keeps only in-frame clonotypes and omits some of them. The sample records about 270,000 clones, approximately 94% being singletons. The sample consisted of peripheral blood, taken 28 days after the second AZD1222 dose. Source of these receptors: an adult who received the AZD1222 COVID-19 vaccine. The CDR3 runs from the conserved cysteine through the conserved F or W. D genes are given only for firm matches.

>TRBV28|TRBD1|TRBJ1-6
CASSLGGTGAWSPLHF
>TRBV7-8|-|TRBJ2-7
CASSLKFEQYF
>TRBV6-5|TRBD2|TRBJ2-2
CATKSAGERSGELFF
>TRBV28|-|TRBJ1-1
CASSLDRYTEAFF
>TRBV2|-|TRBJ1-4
CASRQSEVQDLEKLFF
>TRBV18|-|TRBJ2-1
CASSPAINEQFF
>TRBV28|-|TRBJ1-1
CASRPRARRRVTEAFF
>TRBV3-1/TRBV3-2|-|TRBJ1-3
CASSLRDGGNTIYF
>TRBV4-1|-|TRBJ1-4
CASSQRQGGYEKLFF
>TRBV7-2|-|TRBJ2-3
CASSLGVAARTDTQYF
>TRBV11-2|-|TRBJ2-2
CASRKGTLPADNTGELFF
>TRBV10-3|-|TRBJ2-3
CAIRDYFTDTQYF
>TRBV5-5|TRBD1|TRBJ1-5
CASSWGQDNQPQHF
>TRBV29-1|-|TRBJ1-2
CSVASQVAGANYGYTF
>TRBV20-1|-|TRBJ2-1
CSASPPSSYNEQFF
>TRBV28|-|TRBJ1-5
CASSSRYSNQPQHF